These 5 T cell receptor beta chains came from one sample sequenced in a study of cytomegalovirus exposure and HLA in healthy donors. PCR used 60 Vbeta primers and 13 Jbeta primers. Data came from immunoSEQ multiplex PCR; TCRdb stores just in-frame clones and leaves some out. In the table there are over 95,000 clones, about 80% of which are singletons. The sequencing input was PBMCs. The source of these receptors is a female donor in good health and CMV-seronegative.

The chain employs TRBV11-2 and TRBJ2-5, with D perhaps TRBD2 (6 bases). V dropped 5 bases and J dropped 1 base, with 11 bases sitting between them. CDR3 length: 14 amino acids. Germline lookup yields CDR1 SGHAT and CDR2 FQNNGV. Written as DNA, the CDR3 is TGTGCCAGCAGCCCCCGGACTACCCAAGAGACCCAGTACTTC. Translation gives CASSPRTTQETQYF.

This clone is a singleton in its sample. The chain couples TRBV27 to TRBJ2-7; a weak D match, TRBD1 (5 bases). This CDR3 spans 13 amino acids. Per the germline V gene, CDR1 is MNHEY and CDR2 is SMNVEV (reference sequence). V was trimmed by 10 bases and J by 3 bases, leaving 16 bases between them. CDR3 in amino acids: CANLFDRFYEQYF. In nucleotides, the CDR3 is TGTGCCAACCTTTTTGACAGATTCTACGAGCAGTACTTC.

The chain links TRBV5-4 to TRBJ2-3; D is perhaps TRBD2 (5 bases). The CDR3 runs 15 residues. Germline loops: CDR1 SGHNT, CDR2 YYREEE (reference sequence). V lost 4 bases, J lost 3 bases, and 15 bases lay in between. CDR3 sequence: CASSEELGSTDTQYF. The CDR3 coding sequence is TGTGCCAGCAGCGAAGAGCTGGGGAGTACAGATACGCAGTATTTT. Full variable domain (outside the CDR3, taken from reference TRBV5-4 and TRBJ2-3): ETGVTQSPTHLIKTRGQQVTLRCSSQSGHNTVSWYQQALGQGPQFIFQYYREEENGRGNFPPRFSGLQFPNYSSELNVNALELDDSALYLCASSEELGSTDTQYFGPGTRLTVL.

V and J are TRBV9 and TRBJ2-7; D not resolved. Trimming stripped 0 bases from V and 4 bases from J, with 11 bases between. The germline V gene encodes CDR1 SGDLS and CDR2 YYNGEE. CDR3 length equals 14 residues. CDR3 coding DNA: TGTGCCAGCAGCGTAGCTACGAGGTCTTACGAGCAGTACTTC. This codes for CASSVATRSYEQYF.

The J gene is TRBJ1-1, the V gene TRBV6-1; D is possibly TRBD1 (6 bases). The CDR3 runs 14 residues. The V end was cut by 8 bases, the J end by 6 bases, with 19 bases between. Germline-derived CDR1 and CDR2 are MNHNS and SASEGT. DNA of the CDR3: TGTGCCAGCCTTGGGGGGGCAGGGCGGCCTGAAGCTTTCTTT. Protein product: CASLGGAGRPEAFF.